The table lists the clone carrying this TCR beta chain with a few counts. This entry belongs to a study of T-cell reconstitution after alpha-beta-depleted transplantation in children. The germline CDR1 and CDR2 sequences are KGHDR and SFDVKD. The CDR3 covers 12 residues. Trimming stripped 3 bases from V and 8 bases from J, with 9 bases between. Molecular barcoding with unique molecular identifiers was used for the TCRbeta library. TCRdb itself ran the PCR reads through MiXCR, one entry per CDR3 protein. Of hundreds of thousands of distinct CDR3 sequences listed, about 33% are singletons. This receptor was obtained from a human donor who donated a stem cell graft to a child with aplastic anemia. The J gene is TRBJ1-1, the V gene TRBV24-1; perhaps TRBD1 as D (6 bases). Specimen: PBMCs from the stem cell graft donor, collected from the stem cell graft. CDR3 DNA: TGTGCCACCAGTGATCCAGGGACAGAAGCTTTCTTT. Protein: CATSDPGTEAFF.